This T cell receptor (beta chain) was sequenced during a study of cytomegalovirus exposure and HLA in healthy donors. The study's findings and limits: As immune exposure information, only CMV serostatus was available. The authors assumed roughly uniform sequencing depth across donors for presence/absence analyses. Further analysis, carried out later, found HLA-associated TCR beta chains more clonally expanded than equally common other chains. In vitro data verified a few CMV-associated chains as specific for CMV antigens.

Remarks on this clone: What it binds is not known.

Use of 60 Vbeta and 13 Jbeta primers characterized the PCR. Produced via immunoSEQ multiplex PCR; TCRdb's table is partial and in-frame only. The sample gives 150,000 to 200,000 clones, about 79% of which show up once; around 0.1% is in the top ten. Input material: PBMCs. The origin of this receptor is a boy aged 2 to 10 in good health and CMV-seronegative.

The CDR3 DNA is TGTGCCAGCCGCTGGGGAGGGGTTGGGCTAGGAGAGACCCAGTACTTC. Protein sequence: CASRWGGVGLGETQYF. This sequence joins TRBV2 and TRBJ2-5; 7 bases map to TRBD2. The CDR3 sequence is 16 residues long. Germline V gene lookup returns CDR1 SNHLY and CDR2 FYNNEI. With 8 bases clipped from V and 4 bases from J, the junction kept 16 bases outside the gene matches.